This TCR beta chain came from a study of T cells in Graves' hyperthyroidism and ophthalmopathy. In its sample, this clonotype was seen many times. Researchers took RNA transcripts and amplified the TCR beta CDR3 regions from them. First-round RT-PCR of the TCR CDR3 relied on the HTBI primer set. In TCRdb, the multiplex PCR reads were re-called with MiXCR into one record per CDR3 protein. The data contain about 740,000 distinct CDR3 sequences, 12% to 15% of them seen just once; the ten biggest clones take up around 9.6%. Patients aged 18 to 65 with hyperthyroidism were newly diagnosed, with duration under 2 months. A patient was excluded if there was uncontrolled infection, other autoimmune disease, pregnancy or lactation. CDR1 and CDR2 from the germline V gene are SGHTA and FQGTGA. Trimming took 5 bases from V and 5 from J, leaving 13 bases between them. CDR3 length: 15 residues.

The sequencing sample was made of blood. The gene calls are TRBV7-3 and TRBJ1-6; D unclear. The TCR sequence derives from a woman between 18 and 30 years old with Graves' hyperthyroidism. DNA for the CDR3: TGTGCCAGCAGCCCATCGGGGTTGCATAATTCACCCCTCCACTTT. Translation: CASSPSGLHNSPLHF. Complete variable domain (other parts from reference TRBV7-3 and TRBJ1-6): GAGVSQTPSNKVTEKGKYVELRCDPISGHTALYWYRQSLGQGPEFLIYFQGTGAADDSGLPNDRFFAVRPEGSVSTLKIQRTERGDSAVYLCASSPSGLHNSPLHFGNGTRLTVT.